The 22 T cell receptor beta chains in this list originate from one sample, sequenced in a study of identical twins (TCRdb year 2016). The receptor library was made with 5' RACE. Sequencing was carried out with an Illumina HiSeq 2000. TCRdb's own reprocessing of the public reads used fastp at Q25 and MiXCR and kept productive beta chains. Each entry merges the rows of one CDR3 protein and shows their most common DNA and genes. This sample lists around 680,000 distinct CDR3 sequences; less than 10% were detected once. The ten largest clones capture roughly 0.9% of the sample. These data also formed part of another study, on yellow fever vaccine responses in identical twins.

Sequencing was done on a sample of PBMCs. The receptor source for this set is a woman between 18 and 29 years old in good health.

There are a few counts of this clonotype. The rearrangement links TRBV5-8 to TRBJ2-1; unclear D gene. CDR1 is SGHTS and CDR2 is YDEGEE in the germline V gene. V shed 0 bases and J shed 5 bases, with 9 bases lying between them. There are 14 residues in the CDR3. CDR3 sequence (DNA): TGTGCCAGCAGCTTGGCGGGTCCCGACAATGAGCAGTTCTTC. Its translation: CASSLAGPDNEQFF.

This clonotype was picked up many times. The chain uses TRBV28 and TRBJ1-1, with D possibly TRBD1 on 5 matching bases. V was clipped by 3 bases and J by 5 bases, with 13 bases between them. The CDR3 is 14 amino acids. Germline loops: CDR1 MDHEN, CDR2 SYDVKM. The CDR3 sequence: CASSLGGRGTEAFF. The DNA of the CDR3 is TGTGCCAGCAGTTTGGGGGGTCGGGGGACTGAAGCTTTCTTT.

This clonotype has just a few counts. The V gene is TRBV4-2, the J gene TRBJ2-3, with a tentative D call TRBD2 (5 bases). This CDR3 is built from 15 residues. Germline V CDR1 and CDR2: LGHNA, YNFKEQ. Trimming stripped 0 bases from V and 4 bases from J, with 11 bases between. This chain's CDR3 is CASSQETGKADTQYF. CDR3 sequence (DNA): TGTGCCAGCAGCCAAGAGACGGGGAAGGCAGATACGCAGTATTTT.

This clonotype was counted between two and nine times. CDR3 sequence reads: CASSRGLAGRSGEQFF. The CDR3 coding sequence is TGTGCCAGTAGTAGGGGACTAGCGGGGAGGAGTGGTGAGCAGTTCTTC. The genes are TRBV19 and TRBJ2-1; 13 nucleotides agree with TRBD2. CDR3 size: 16 residues. From germline, CDR1 is LNHDA and CDR2 SQIVND (reference sequence). Trimming cost V 4 bases and J 9 bases; bases outside gene matches: 9.

The chain carries TRBV24-1 and TRBJ1-2; D gene ambiguous. The V gene's germline CDR1 is KGHDR and CDR2 SFDVKD. CDR3 size: 12 residues. Between the trimmed V and J ends, which lost 4 bases and 8 bases, there was a span of 10 bases. For the CDR3, the DNA is TGTGCCACCAGTGAGTCCACTGCAGGCTACACCTTC. Protein: CATSESTAGYTF.

The chain is built from TRBV9 and TRBJ2-5, with D perhaps assigned TRBD1 or TRBD2 (5 bases each). This CDR3 spans 14 amino acids. CDR1 SGDLS and CDR2 YYNGEE come from the germline V gene. V gave up 4 bases and J gave up 8 bases, with 18 bases separating them. The DNA of the CDR3 is TGTGCCAGCAGCCCTCGGACGGGGACGGGCACCCAGTACTTC. Amino acids: CASSPRTGTGTQYF.

This clonotype was counted ten times or more. The chain recombines TRBV12-3 or TRBV12-4 with TRBJ1-2; TRBD1 might be the D (5 bases). The ends were cut back, 3 bases at V and 4 bases at J, with 21 bases in the middle. The CDR3 runs 17 residues. The CDR3 here is CASSFSQGEGLGYGYTF. As DNA, the CDR3 is TGTGCCAGCAGTTTTAGCCAGGGTGAGGGCCTAGGCTATGGCTACACCTTC.

This clonotype was seen at least ten times. CDR3 nucleotide sequence: TGCAGTGCTAGACCTAGCCGGGAGGGCACCGGGGAGCTGTTTTTT. It is translated as CSARPSREGTGELFF. The rearrangement links TRBV20-1 to TRBJ2-2; 8 positions match TRBD2. J was trimmed by 4 bases and V by 2 bases; bases with no gene match: 6. Germline values: CDR1 DFQATT, CDR2 SNEGSKA (reference sequence). The CDR3 sequence is 15 residues long.

In this sample, this clonotype turned up many times. This rearrangement joins TRBV5-6 to TRBJ2-7; TRBD1 matches 8 bases. Per germline, CDR1 SGHDT and CDR2 YYEEEE. The V and J ends lost 3 bases and 5 bases, in that order; junction bases with no gene match: 19. The CDR3 runs to 18 residues. In DNA, the CDR3 is TGTGCCAGCAGCTCGTTATCATTTCGGACAGGGTCCGGGGACGAGCAGTACTTC. Translated, it gives CASSSLSFRTGSGDEQYF.

This clonotype has only a few counts. V is TRBV7-3 and J is TRBJ2-2; 9 nucleotides align to TRBD2. There are 16 residues in the CDR3. Germline CDR1 and CDR2: SGHTA and FQGTGA. Trimming removed 1 base from V and 0 bases from J; junction bases left unmatched: 0. CDR3 residues: CASSLSGGANTGELFF. CDR3 coding DNA: TGTGCCAGCAGCTTAAGCGGGGGGGCGAACACCGGGGAGCTGTTTTTT.

The chain employs TRBV7-8 and TRBJ1-5; D is ambiguous. V was pared by 0 bases and J by 4 bases, with 7 bases between. Looked up from germline, CDR1 is SGHVS and CDR2 is FQNEAQ. CDR3 length equals 14 residues. The CDR3 DNA reads TGTGCCAGCAGCTTAGCAAGGGCTAATCAGCCCCAGCATTTT. It translates to CASSLARANQPQHF.

This clonotype came up a few times. The V gene is TRBV7-9, the J gene TRBJ2-1; D not certain. CDR1 and CDR2 from the germline V gene are SEHNR and FQNEAQ (reference sequence). V was pared by 1 base and J by 0 bases, with 10 bases between. This CDR3 spans 16 amino acids. The CDR3 protein is CASSLGPPNSYNEQFF. CDR3 coding DNA: TGTGCCAGCAGCTTAGGCCCTCCTAACTCCTACAATGAGCAGTTCTTC.

This clonotype was detected only a few times. This chain uses TRBV7-8 with TRBJ1-1; no firm D call. CDR3 length: 15 amino acids. The V and J ends lost 5 bases and 4 bases respectively, with 17 bases between them. CDR1 is SGHVS, CDR2 FQNEAQ, per germline. The CDR3 loop is CASSPGGVRLTEAFF. The CDR3 DNA sequence: TGTGCCAGCAGCCCCGGCGGGGTTCGTCTCACTGAAGCTTTCTTT.

In this sample, this clonotype turned up a few times. This chain uses TRBV13 with TRBJ1-3; D remains unclear. CDR3 size: 17 residues. Looked up from germline, CDR1 is PRHDT and CDR2 is FYEKMQ (reference sequence). The germline V and J ends were trimmed by 5 bases and 0 bases, with 17 bases remaining between them. CDR3 amino acids: CASSHWTLLGSGNTIYF. The CDR3 coding sequence is TGTGCCAGCAGCCACTGGACCCTACTCGGCTCTGGAAACACCATATATTTT.

The V gene is TRBV10-3, the J gene TRBJ2-7, with D possibly matching TRBD2 (6 bases). V dropped 8 bases and J dropped 0 bases, with 23 bases sitting between them. Germline assignment: CDR1 ENHRY and CDR2 SYGVKD. This CDR3 is built from 17 residues. In DNA, the CDR3 is TGTGCCATCGGAGGATCCTACGCGGCGGGGAGCTCCTACGAGCAGTACTTC. This translates into CAIGGSYAAGSSYEQYF.

As regards this clonotype: The germline gene is not matched at one end of the junction; a read error may be the cause. The V gene is TRBV5-5, the J gene TRBJ2-7; D ambiguous. The CDR3 has 14 amino acids. The germline V gene has CDR1 SGHKS and CDR2 YYEKEE (reference sequence). CDR3 sequence (DNA): TGTGCCATCAGCCCGCGGCTGGTATGGTACGAGCAGTACTTC. This codes for CAISPRLVWYEQYF.

The chain couples TRBV11-2 to TRBJ1-2; D uncertain. The V end was cut by 5 bases, the J end by 8 bases, with 12 bases between. The CDR3 is made up of 12 amino acids. Germline CDR1 is SGHAT and CDR2 is FQNNGV. CDR3 sequence: CASSPWMHGYTF. The CDR3 bases are TGTGCCAGCAGCCCGTGGATGCACGGCTACACCTTC.

In its sample, this clonotype was seen a few times. This chain joins TRBV7-2 and TRBJ2-7; possibly TRBD2 for D (7 bases). CDR1 is SGHTA, CDR2 FQGNSA, per germline. The CDR3 length is 16 residues. V was trimmed by 0 bases and J by 4 bases, leaving 16 bases between them. CDR3 residues: CASSLAGGGRFYEQYF. CDR3 nucleotides: TGTGCCAGCAGCTTAGCTGGCGGGGGCAGATTTTACGAGCAGTACTTC.

This sequence joins TRBV20-1 and TRBJ1-6, with D maybe TRBD1 (5 bases). The germline CDR1 and CDR2 sequences are DFQATT and SNEGSKA (reference sequence). The V gene lost 5 bases and the J gene lost 14 bases, with 19 bases spanning the gap. This CDR3 is built from 13 residues. The CDR3 loop reads CSAQRDGPRALHF. CDR3 nucleotide sequence: TGCAGTGCTCAACGGGACGGACCTAGGGCCCTCCACTTT.

This rearrangement joins TRBV5-1 to TRBJ1-2; 8 bases map to TRBD1. V was clipped by 2 bases and J by 7 bases; unmatched bases: 7. This CDR3 is built from 14 residues. CDR1 and CDR2 (germline): SGHRS, YFSETQ. The CDR3 DNA reads as TGCGCCAGCAGCTTCGGGACAGGCCTCTCTGGCTACACCTTC. It is translated as CASSFGTGLSGYTF.

V is TRBV7-2 and J is TRBJ2-7, with TRBD2 matching 11 bases. The CDR3 runs to 17 residues. The V and J ends lost 5 bases and 5 bases, in that order; junction bases with no gene match: 14. In germline, CDR1 is SGHTA, CDR2 FQGNSA. CDR3 sequence (DNA): TGTGCCAGCAGCCCAACCTCGGGTAGCGGGGGGGCGCACGAGCAGTACTTC. This sequence encodes CASSPTSGSGGAHEQYF.

This chain joins TRBV7-6 and TRBJ2-2, with 7 bases matching TRBD2. Germline CDR1 is SGHVS and CDR2 is FNYEAQ. The trim removed 10 bases at V and 7 bases at J, leaving 12 bases unmatched. This CDR3 is 14 amino acids long. The chain's CDR3 is CATAGDGQHGELFF. The CDR3 bases are TGTGCCACCGCGGGGGACGGACAACACGGGGAGCTGTTTTTT.